The 15 T cell receptor beta chains below were found in one sample sequenced in a study of vaccination and CD4 T cells after COVID-19. No antigen has been identified for these receptors. The sample's treatment: approximately nine-day PBMC culture with coronavirus spike peptide pools or control peptides (ViraFEST assay). Sequencing of cultured CD4+ T cell DNA used the Oncomine TCR Beta short-read assay. TCRdb fed the PCR reads into MiXCR, producing one record per CDR3 protein. There are 20,000 or so distinct CDR3 sequences in the sample; 50% to 65% occur only once, and over 5% lies in the top ten. The specimen was CD4+ T cells from blood, cultured in vitro, collected before SARS-CoV-2 vaccination. The receptors were sampled from a human donor who had recovered from COVID-19.

This clonotype was seen a handful of times. CDR3 protein: CASSSDLRGPYYNSPLHF. The CDR3 nucleotides read TGTGCCAGCAGTTCCGACCTCAGGGGGCCCTATTATAATTCACCCCTCCACTTT. V usage is TRBV6-5 and J usage is TRBJ1-6, with 8 bases identical to TRBD1. This CDR3 region has 18 residues. The V gene end was trimmed by 4 bases and the J gene end by 4 bases; junction bases not matched to a gene: 12. Per germline, CDR1 MNHEY and CDR2 SVGAGI.

This clonotype was picked up a small number of times. The chain recombines TRBV20-1 with TRBJ2-3, with TRBD2 matching 12 bases. The CDR3 is 14 amino acids. Trimming removed 5 bases from V and 3 bases from J; junction bases left unmatched: 3. CDR1 is DFQATT and CDR2 is SNEGSKA in the germline V gene (reference sequence). The CDR3, as DNA: TGCAGTGCTCGACTAGCGGGAGTTACAGATACGCAGTATTTT. It yields the protein CSARLAGVTDTQYF.

The rearrangement links TRBV6-5 to TRBJ1-6, with D perhaps TRBD1 (6 bases). This CDR3 has 12 amino acids. Germline-derived CDR1 and CDR2 are MNHEY and SVGAGI. V was cut by 4 bases and J by 17 bases, with 15 bases left in between. As DNA, the CDR3 is TGTGCCAGCAGTTTAAACAGGGAGTCGGTCCACTTT. Protein: CASSLNRESVHF.

V usage is TRBV7-8 and J usage is TRBJ2-1; 10 nucleotides agree with TRBD2. Germline V lookup: CDR1 SGHVS, CDR2 FQNEAQ. The CDR3 length is 15 residues. J lost 4 bases, V lost 1 base, and 1 base had no gene match. Here the CDR3 reads CASSLGTSGYNEQFF. DNA of the CDR3: TGTGCCAGCAGCTTAGGGACTAGCGGATACAATGAGCAGTTCTTC. Full variable domain (missing parts from reference TRBV7-8 and TRBJ2-1): GAGVSQSPRYKVAKRGQDVALRCDPISGHVSLFWYQQALGQGPEFLTYFQNEAQLDKSGLPSDRFFAERPEGSVSTLKIQRTQQEDSAVYLCASSLGTSGYNEQFFGPGTRLTVL.

This clonotype was counted between two and nine times. CDR3 in amino acids: CASSPGWEFIYGYTF. The CDR3 bases are TGTGCCAGCAGCCCCGGATGGGAGTTCATCTATGGCTACACCTTC. This rearrangement joins TRBV7-8 to TRBJ1-2; D not resolved. This CDR3 is 15 amino acids long. V lost 5 bases and J lost 4, with 17 bases in between. Germline lookup yields CDR1 SGHVS and CDR2 FQNEAQ.

The genes are TRBV7-9 and TRBJ1-2; no definite D call. The length of the CDR3 is 12 residues. V was cut by 1 base and J by 7 bases, with 7 bases left in between. From germline, CDR1 is SEHNR and CDR2 FQNEAQ (reference sequence). Here the CDR3 reads CASSLVNSGYTF. The CDR3 DNA sequence: TGTGCCAGCAGCTTAGTCAACAGTGGCTACACCTTC.

This chain connects TRBV7-2 to TRBJ1-5; the match to TRBD1 covers 7 bases. Germline V gene data show CDR1 as SGHTA and CDR2 as FQGNSA. The CDR3 has 15 residues. V lost 2 bases, J lost 7 bases, and 8 bases stayed unmatched. CDR3 region: CASSLNRQGGQPQHF. The CDR3 region has the DNA TGTGCCAGCAGCTTAAACCGACAGGGCGGCCAGCCCCAGCATTTT.

J is TRBJ2-1 and V is TRBV6-2 or TRBV6-3; TRBD2 agrees at 8 bases. Trimming removed 7 bases from V and 4 bases from J; junction bases left unmatched: 6. The CDR3 runs to 14 residues. From germline, CDR1 is MNHEY and CDR2 SVGEGT. Here the CDR3 DNA reads TGTGCCAGCACCCCCAGCGGGAGTTACAATGAGCAGTTCTTC. Amino acid sequence: CASTPSGSYNEQFF.

The chain joins TRBV7-8 to TRBJ1-1; no clear D gene. The CDR3 is 14 amino acids. Trimming cost V 6 bases and J 1 base, with 12 bases left between them. The germline gives CDR1 SGHVS, CDR2 FQNEAQ. The CDR3, as DNA: TGTGCCAGCAGACGGGTCGGAGAGAACACTGAAGCTTTCTTT. Protein product: CASRRVGENTEAFF. Full variable domain (outside the CDR3, taken from reference TRBV7-8 and TRBJ1-1): GAGVSQSPRYKVAKRGQDVALRCDPISGHVSLFWYQQALGQGPEFLTYFQNEAQLDKSGLPSDRFFAERPEGSVSTLKIQRTQQEDSAVYLCASRRVGENTEAFFGQGTRLTVV.

The chain employs TRBV20-1 and TRBJ2-7, with 11 bases aligning to TRBD2. CDR1 DFQATT and CDR2 SNEGSKA come from the germline V gene (reference sequence). The CDR3 consists of 15 residues. Trimming took 1 base from V and 2 from J; bases not matched to a gene: 4. The CDR3 loop reads CSARGGTSGTYEQYF. Here the CDR3 DNA reads TGCAGTGCTAGAGGGGGGACTAGCGGAACCTACGAGCAGTACTTC.

This clonotype was detected only a few times. V usage is TRBV20-1 and J usage is TRBJ1-5, with D possibly being TRBD1 (6 bases). CDR3 length: 13 residues. Germline values: CDR1 DFQATT, CDR2 SNEGSKA (reference sequence). V was trimmed by 6 bases and J by 7 bases, leaving 16 bases between them. CDR3 in amino acids: CSAEGGGEQPQHF. The CDR3 DNA reads as TGCAGTGCCGAGGGGGGGGGCGAGCAGCCCCAGCATTTT.

The chain links TRBV20-1 to TRBJ1-1, with no clear D. The germline gives CDR1 DFQATT, CDR2 SNEGSKA (reference sequence). V was pared by 2 bases and J by 3 bases, with 13 bases between. CDR3 length: 14 amino acids. CDR3 sequence (DNA): TGCAGTGCTAGAAACCCCCTAGAAGACACTGAAGCTTTCTTT. Its protein product is CSARNPLEDTEAFF.

V and J are TRBV28 and TRBJ2-7; D not resolved. The V and J ends lost 3 bases and 1 base respectively, with 7 bases between them. Germline V gives CDR1 MDHEN, CDR2 SYDVKM. This CDR3 has 13 amino acids. The chain's CDR3 is CASSFGFSYEQYF. CDR3 sequence (DNA): TGTGCCAGCAGTTTTGGGTTTTCCTACGAGCAGTACTTC.

This chain links TRBV7-2 with TRBJ1-6, with D perhaps TRBD1 (6 bases). This CDR3 has 15 amino acids. Germline V gene sequence: CDR1 SGHTA, CDR2 FQGNSA. V dropped 3 bases and J dropped 7 bases, with 13 bases sitting between them. CDR3 coding DNA: TGTGCCAGCAGCTTGTTTACAGGGCAGAATTCACCCCTCCACTTT. Translating it yields CASSLFTGQNSPLHF.

The J gene is TRBJ1-5, the V gene TRBV20-1; TRBD1 agrees at 9 bases. There are 17 residues in the CDR3. V dropped 2 bases and J dropped 5; count of bases not matched to a gene: 13. Germline CDR1 DFQATT, CDR2 SNEGSKA (reference sequence). CDR3 nucleotides: TGCAGTGCTAGAATCCCGGGACAGGGAAAGGATGATCAGCCCCAGCATTTT. Amino acids: CSARIPGQGKDDQPQHF.